A selection of T cell receptor beta chains follows, all from one sample in a study of glioma-infiltrating T cells after dendritic cell vaccination. Sequencing used immunoSEQ multiplex PCR; TCRdb keeps in-frame clones, though not all of them. The sample lists approximately 99,000 clones; around 80% were seen once. The sequences come from blood, collected after dendritic cell vaccination. The receptors stem from a human donor with glioblastoma. Both conserved end residues are trimmed from each CDR3. A D gene is named only where the DNA matches it firmly. Some rows have no size entry. The others give once, few or many, or a class for an expanded clone.

V | D | size | CDR3
TRBV5-6 | . | few | ASSLVPLWQDFTEAF
TRBV18 | TRBD2 | . | ASSPRDAAGVRADTQY
TRBV19 | . | . | ASSPLQGDYGYT
TRBV6-6 | . | . | ASTPRQFSGNTIY
TRBV6-4 | . | once | ASSATLQGRSV
TRBV27 | TRBD1 | . | ASSKQGGGYT
TRBV10-3 | TRBD1 | few | AISDQGTGSGYT
TRBV15 | . | . | ATSRVRVQETQY
TRBV2 | . | . | ASSGGNYGYT
TRBV28 | . | once | ASWEDFNYGYT
TRBV19 | . | . | ASSSLQQETQY
TRBV5-1 | TRBD2 | . | ASSTNSGNPYDEQF
TRBV7-3 | . | . | ASSPSAGVTEAF
TRBV6-5 | TRBD2 | . | ASRAQRGTDTQY
TRBV7-3 | . | . | ASSERGGSYEQY
TRBV28 | TRBD2 | . | ASSSRTSGSRLGSYNEQF
TRBV6-5 | TRBD1 | once | ASRGRQGAHNEQF
TRBV6-1 | . | once | ASSSLKGGYT
TRBV10-3 | TRBD2 | . | AIRTPGLALDEQF
TRBV2 | TRBD1 | . | ASRTGQGDYNEQF
TRBV29-1 | TRBD1 | . | SVKDRGNQPQH
TRBV6-1 | TRBD1 | . | ASGRDREFPAGYT
TRBV19 | TRBD1 | once | ASSFIPGQRSYTEAF
TRBV5-4 | . | . | ASSFSGIRDQETQY
TRBV7-3 | . | . | ASSLTSENTQY
TRBV19 | . | . | ASRTTSNYGYT
TRBV5-1 | TRBD1 | . | ASSLDPKGGARGYT
TRBV28 | . | . | ASSLYRAGTNEKLF
TRBV5-1 | TRBD1 | . | ASSLRTGGGRETQY
TRBV5-4 | . | . | ASSLDPGGTQY
TRBV7-8 | . | . | ASSLGTASYEQY
TRBV27 | TRBD2 | . | ASSLLRGGLSATGELF
TRBV4-1 | TRBD2 | . | ASSQDMASGGSYNEQF
TRBV7-2 | TRBD1 | . | ASSKTGGQARGGYGYT
TRBV4-2 | TRBD2 | . | ASSLGLAGSTGELF
TRBV10-3 | TRBD1 | . | AISGGRGKETQY
TRBV6-1 | . | few | ASSEVPRYEQY
TRBV7-9 | . | . | ASSLPGAGVRTQY
TRBV11-2 | . | . | ASSLDRGRTDTQY
TRBV18 | . | . | ASSRYRGASDSYNEQF
TRBV10-3 | . | . | AISPGSNTGELF
TRBV21-1 | . | medium-sized | ASSPLEVDNQPQH
TRBV27 | . | . | ASRLRGWSNQPQH
TRBV11-2 | . | once | ASSWVGGRRETQY
TRBV2 | . | few | ASRDTGSNEQF
TRBV28 | TRBD1 | . | ASRTGTGGAWTEAF
TRBV6-1 | . | . | ASSGGVLRWSNEQF
TRBV20-1 | . | once | SASPSRPYT
TRBV6-6 | . | . | ASSYGARSSYEQY